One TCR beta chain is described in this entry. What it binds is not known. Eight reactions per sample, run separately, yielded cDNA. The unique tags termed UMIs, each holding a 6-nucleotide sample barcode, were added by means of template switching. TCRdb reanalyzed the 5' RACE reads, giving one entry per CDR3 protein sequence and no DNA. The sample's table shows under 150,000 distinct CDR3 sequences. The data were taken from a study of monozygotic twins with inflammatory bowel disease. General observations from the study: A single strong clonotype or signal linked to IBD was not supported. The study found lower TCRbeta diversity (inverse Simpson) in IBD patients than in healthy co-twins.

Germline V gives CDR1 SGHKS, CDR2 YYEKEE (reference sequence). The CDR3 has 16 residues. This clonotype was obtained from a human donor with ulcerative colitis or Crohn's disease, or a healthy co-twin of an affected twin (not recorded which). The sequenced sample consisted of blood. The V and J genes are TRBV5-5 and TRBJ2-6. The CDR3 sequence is CASSLLQSSGANVLTF.